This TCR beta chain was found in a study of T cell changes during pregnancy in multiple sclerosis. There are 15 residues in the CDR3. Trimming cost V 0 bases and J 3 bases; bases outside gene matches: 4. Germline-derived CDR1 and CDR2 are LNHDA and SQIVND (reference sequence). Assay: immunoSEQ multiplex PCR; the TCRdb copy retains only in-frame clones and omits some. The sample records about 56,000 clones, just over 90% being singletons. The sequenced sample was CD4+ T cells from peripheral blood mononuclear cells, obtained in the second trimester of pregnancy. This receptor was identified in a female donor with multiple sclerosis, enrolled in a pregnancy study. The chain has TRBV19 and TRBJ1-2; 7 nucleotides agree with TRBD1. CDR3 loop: CASSIDQTGYYGYTF. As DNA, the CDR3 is TGTGCCAGTAGTATAGATCAGACAGGGTACTATGGCTACACCTTC.